This is a list of T cell receptor beta chains from one sample in a study of shared clonotypes between healthy human individuals. Assay: immunoSEQ multiplex PCR; the TCRdb copy retains only in-frame clones and omits some. The table records approximately 2,300,000 clones, around 90% of them present only once. Material: naive CD4+ T cells from PBMCs. The receptors originated from a man aged 18 to 29 in good health. Some clones in this sample may be carry-over from other donors' samples. CDR3s include the opening cysteine and the closing phenylalanine or tryptophan. Fields, in order: V gene, D gene, clone size, J gene, CDR3 protein, CDR3 DNA. A D gene is named only where the DNA matches it firmly. Size values are once, few and many counts, or a class for expanded clones, and some rows have none.

V: TRBV2; D: -; size: -; J: TRBJ1-1; CDR3: CASSEEGLTEAFF; DNA: TGTGCCAGCAGTGAGGAGGGACTCACTGAAGCTTTCTTT
V: TRBV6-6; D: -; size: -; J: TRBJ1-3; CDR3: CASSRDGGNTIYF; DNA: TGTGCCAGCAGTCGGGACGGTGGAAACACCATATATTTT
V: TRBV28; D: -; size: once; J: TRBJ2-1; CDR3: CASSITRDEQFF; DNA: TGTGCCAGCAGTATTACTAGAGATGAGCAGTTCTTC
V: TRBV7-9; D: -; size: -; J: TRBJ2-1; CDR3: CASSLVWGNEQFF; DNA: TGTGCCAGCAGCTTAGTTTGGGGCAATGAGCAGTTCTTC
V: TRBV6-6; D: -; size: -; J: TRBJ1-3; CDR3: CASSYSYQGNTIYF; DNA: TGTGCCAGCAGTTACTCGTATCAGGGAAACACCATATATTTT
V: TRBV5-4; D: -; size: -; J: TRBJ2-1; CDR3: CASSLAVSGAYNEQFF; DNA: TGTGCCAGCAGCTTGGCGGTTAGCGGCGCCTACAATGAGCAGTTCTTC
V: TRBV5-1; D: -; size: -; J: TRBJ2-5; CDR3: CASSDPTSTKSETQYF; DNA: TGCGCCAGCAGCGACCCCACTAGCACGAAGTCGGAGACCCAGTACTTC
V: TRBV6-1; D: -; size: few; J: TRBJ1-5; CDR3: CASSETFSNQPQHF; DNA: TGTGCCAGCAGTGAAACGTTTAGCAATCAGCCCCAGCATTTT
V: TRBV7-6; D: -; size: -; J: TRBJ2-7; CDR3: CASSLNSGDEQYF; DNA: TGTGCCAGCAGCCTAAATTCAGGGGACGAGCAGTACTTC
V: TRBV7-6; D: -; size: -; J: TRBJ1-2; CDR3: CASSLVPLGGYTF; DNA: TGTGCCAGCAGCTTAGTTCCACTGGGCGGCTACACCTTC
V: TRBV5-1; D: TRBD1; size: -; J: TRBJ2-3; CDR3: CASSLGGQGTDTQYF; DNA: TGCGCCAGCAGCTTGGGGGGACAGGGCACAGATACGCAGTATTTT
V: TRBV28; D: TRBD1; size: -; J: TRBJ2-1; CDR3: CASGQDRASSEQFF; DNA: TGTGCCAGCGGTCAGGACAGGGCGAGTAGTGAGCAGTTCTTC
V: TRBV15; D: -; size: -; J: TRBJ1-2; CDR3: CATSRGGNYGYTF; DNA: TGTGCCACCAGCAGGGGGGGAAACTATGGCTACACCTTC
V: TRBV6-1; D: -; size: -; J: TRBJ2-2; CDR3: CASSVQDEWTGELFF; DNA: TGTGCCAGCAGTGTGCAGGATGAATGGACCGGGGAGCTGTTTTTT
V: TRBV6-1; D: TRBD1; size: few; J: TRBJ2-7; CDR3: CASGTGTGGYEQYF; DNA: TGTGCCAGCGGAACCGGGACAGGGGGCTACGAGCAGTACTTC